The sequence of this T cell receptor beta chain was determined in a study of T cell repertoires in cytomegalovirus infection (dated by TCRdb to about 2019). Broadly, across the study: Alongside well-studied HLA-B-restricted epitopes, the peptide stimulations were aimed at recently identified HLA-C-restricted CMV epitopes, whose presentation resists viral immunomodulation. Donor HLA type was relevant to the analysis, as public TCR beta signatures indicated carriage of CMV infection together with the matching HLA type. The paper's findings and limits, for the study overall: In the ex vivo response, HLA-C-restricted CMV-specific TCR beta clonotypes were dominant, and in two of eight donors the single most frequent clonotype came from this HLA-C-restricted group. In both this cohort and an independent approximately 350-donor cohort, the cumulative frequency of public TCR beta family members distinguished carriers of CMV infection plus the relevant HLA type.

Sequencing was performed on an Illumina HiSeq 1500. TCRdb redid the processing of the public reads, applying fastp at Q25 and MiXCR, and retained in-frame beta chains. Each entry merges the rows of one CDR3 protein and shows their most common DNA and genes. The sample has approximately 110,000 distinct CDR3 sequences on record, about 40% of them singletons. Approximately 69% of the sample belongs to the ten largest clones. This clonotype was counted ten times or more. The clone's antigen remains unknown. The sample holds no much larger clone one base away, and base qualities are not on file. Taken from cysteine to phenylalanine, the CDR3 has 15 residues. The CDR3 DNA has 45 bases and is translated from base 1. The germline V gene (reference sequence) supplies CDR1 SEHNR and CDR2 FQNEAQ. V ends up 5 bases short and J 4 bases short, with an unmatched junction base count of 6. This specimen's treatment or condition label, interpreted: in vitro stimulation with specific CMV peptide epitopes to enrich CMV-specific T cells.

Sequenced here: CD8+ T cells from cultured PBMCs, sampled from culture after CMV antigen stimulation. The chain links TRBV7-9 with TRBJ2-3, and TRBD2 aligns with 10 junction nucleotides. This clonotype was sampled from a human donor in good health (CMV status not recorded). Some clones in this sample may be carry-over from other donors' samples. CDR3 region: CASSPTSGEPDTQYF. The DNA sequence follows: TGTGCCAGCAGCCCTACTAGCGGGGAACCAGATACGCAGTATTTT.